Following are 9 T cell receptor beta chains from one sample sequenced in a study of blood T cell repertoires in COVID-19. Produced via immunoSEQ multiplex PCR; TCRdb's table is partial and in-frame only. Of a few hundred thousand clones in the sample, 65% to 85% were seen once. Sequencing was done on a sample of PBMCs or T cells enriched from blood (not recorded which). These receptors came from a woman aged 55 to 70 who had recovered from COVID-19.

The chain joins TRBV3-1 (or the pseudogene TRBV3-2) to TRBJ1-3; the match to TRBD1 covers 10 bases. Germline V gene data show CDR1 as LGHDT and CDR2 as YNNKEL (reference sequence). V gave up 6 bases and J gave up 1 base; unmatched junction bases: 9. The length of the CDR3 is 17 residues. CDR3 protein: CASSPRRGQGSGNTIYF. DNA for the CDR3: TGTGCCAGCAGTCCCAGACGGGGACAGGGGTCTGGAAACACCATATATTTT.

The chain's CDR3 is CASRERQGEYSPLHF. In DNA, the CDR3 is TGTGCCAGCAGAGAGAGACAGGGAGAATATTCACCCCTCCACTTT. The V call is TRBV2, the J call TRBJ1-6; TRBD1 matches at 7 bases. This CDR3 comprises 15 residues. Germline assignment: CDR1 SNHLY and CDR2 FYNNEI. With 6 bases clipped from V and 8 bases from J, the junction kept 10 bases outside the gene matches.

J is TRBJ1-5 and V is TRBV5-6, with 9 bases that match TRBD1. V shed 4 bases, J shed 1 base, and the junction held 3 bases outside the gene matches. The CDR3 is 15 amino acids. Germline loops: CDR1 SGHDT, CDR2 YYEEEE. In nucleotides, the CDR3 is TGTGCCAGCAGCCTACAGGGGGCCAGCAATCAGCCCCAGCATTTT. Translation gives CASSLQGASNQPQHF.

This sequence joins TRBV9 and TRBJ1-2; 7 nucleotides align to TRBD1. Trimming cost V 3 bases and J 0 bases; bases outside gene matches: 2. Germline V gives CDR1 SGDLS, CDR2 YYNGEE. The CDR3 length is 14 residues. The CDR3 region has the DNA TGTGCCAGCAGCGAGGGACAGACTAACTATGGCTACACCTTC. This codes for CASSEGQTNYGYTF. The full variable domain, its missing parts supplied by reference TRBV9 and TRBJ1-2, is DSGVTQTPKHLITATGQRVTLRCSPRSGDLSVYWYQQSLDQGLQFLIQYYNGEERAKGNILERFSAQQFPDLHSELNLSSLELGDSALYFCASSEGQTNYGYTFGSGTRLTVV.

The chain joins TRBV4-1 to TRBJ2-5; possible D gene TRBD1, 6 bases. The CDR3 has 15 residues. Germline lookup yields CDR1 MGHRA and CDR2 YSYEKL. V lost 0 bases and J 5 bases, leaving 13 bases between the germline ends. CDR3 nucleotides: TGCGCCAGCAGCCAAGAGTTCAGGGGATGGGAGACCCAGTACTTC. Translation: CASSQEFRGWETQYF.

The genes are TRBV5-1 and TRBJ1-2; D is ambiguous. Germline V gives CDR1 SGHRS, CDR2 YFSETQ. The CDR3 has 12 residues. V was cut by 0 bases and J by 6 bases, with 6 bases left in between. The CDR3 loop reads CASSLDSHGYTF. For the CDR3, the DNA is TGCGCCAGCAGCTTGGACAGCCATGGCTACACCTTC.

The CDR3 bases are TGTGCCACCACGACAGGGACTAGAGCTAACTATGGCTACACCTTC. It yields the protein CATTTGTRANYGYTF. The rearrangement uses TRBV28 and TRBJ1-2, with 7 bases matching TRBD1. The J segment lost 0 bases and the V segment lost 10 bases, leaving 11 bases of the junction unmatched. The CDR3 sequence is 15 residues long. From germline, CDR1 is MDHEN and CDR2 SYDVKM.

V and J are TRBV19 and TRBJ1-5; D is perhaps TRBD1 (5 bases). V shed 3 bases and J shed 9 bases, with 12 bases lying between them. The CDR3 sequence is 13 residues long. Germline CDR1 and CDR2: LNHDA and SQIVND (reference sequence). Written as DNA, the CDR3 is TGTGCCAGTAGTATGGAGGGACTTCGGCCCCAGCATTTT. This gives the protein CASSMEGLRPQHF. The whole variable domain, remainder taken from reference TRBV19 and TRBJ1-5, is DGGITQSPKYLFRKEGQNVTLSCEQNLNHDAMYWYRQDPGQGLRLIYYSQIVNDFQKGDIAEGYSVSREKKESFPLTVTSAQKNPTAFYLCASSMEGLRPQHFGDGTRLSIL.

This clone appeared a few times. The chain carries TRBV2 and TRBJ2-5, with 9 bases that match TRBD1. V was pared by 3 bases and J by 6 bases, with 11 bases of the junction left unmatched. There are 16 residues in the CDR3. From germline, CDR1 is SNHLY and CDR2 FYNNEI. As DNA, the CDR3 is TGTGCCAGCAGTGATTATGGACAGGGGTTGGAAAAGACCCAGTACTTC. Protein sequence: CASSDYGQGLEKTQYF.